This TCR beta chain was captured in a study of blood T cell repertoires in COVID-19. On the study more broadly: Samples came from the United States, Italy and Spain, spanning acute and convalescent COVID-19. From T cells, B-cell-depleted T cells, or PBMCs came the material, which was cDNA or gDNA.

In the authors' workflow: Cell counts per sample came from amplifying reference gene primers. Repertoires were generated with immunoSEQ multiplex PCR, while TCRdb's copy carries only in-frame clones and drops some. The V and J calls and the clone size are those of that table, but D and trimming were determined from the DNA. The sample shows approximately 140,000 clones, approximately 88% of them seen only once. V shed 6 bases, J shed 1 base, and the junction held 0 bases outside the gene matches. Germline lookup yields CDR1 MNHEY and CDR2 SVGAGI. There are 13 residues in the CDR3. The chain recombines TRBV6-5 with TRBJ1-1; 9 bases match TRBD1. Specimen: peripheral blood. The TCR originated in an elderly woman with acute or convalescent COVID-19. CDR3 in DNA: TGTGCCAGCAGACAGGGGGCGAACACTGAAGCTTTCTTT. Encoded protein: CASRQGANTEAFF.